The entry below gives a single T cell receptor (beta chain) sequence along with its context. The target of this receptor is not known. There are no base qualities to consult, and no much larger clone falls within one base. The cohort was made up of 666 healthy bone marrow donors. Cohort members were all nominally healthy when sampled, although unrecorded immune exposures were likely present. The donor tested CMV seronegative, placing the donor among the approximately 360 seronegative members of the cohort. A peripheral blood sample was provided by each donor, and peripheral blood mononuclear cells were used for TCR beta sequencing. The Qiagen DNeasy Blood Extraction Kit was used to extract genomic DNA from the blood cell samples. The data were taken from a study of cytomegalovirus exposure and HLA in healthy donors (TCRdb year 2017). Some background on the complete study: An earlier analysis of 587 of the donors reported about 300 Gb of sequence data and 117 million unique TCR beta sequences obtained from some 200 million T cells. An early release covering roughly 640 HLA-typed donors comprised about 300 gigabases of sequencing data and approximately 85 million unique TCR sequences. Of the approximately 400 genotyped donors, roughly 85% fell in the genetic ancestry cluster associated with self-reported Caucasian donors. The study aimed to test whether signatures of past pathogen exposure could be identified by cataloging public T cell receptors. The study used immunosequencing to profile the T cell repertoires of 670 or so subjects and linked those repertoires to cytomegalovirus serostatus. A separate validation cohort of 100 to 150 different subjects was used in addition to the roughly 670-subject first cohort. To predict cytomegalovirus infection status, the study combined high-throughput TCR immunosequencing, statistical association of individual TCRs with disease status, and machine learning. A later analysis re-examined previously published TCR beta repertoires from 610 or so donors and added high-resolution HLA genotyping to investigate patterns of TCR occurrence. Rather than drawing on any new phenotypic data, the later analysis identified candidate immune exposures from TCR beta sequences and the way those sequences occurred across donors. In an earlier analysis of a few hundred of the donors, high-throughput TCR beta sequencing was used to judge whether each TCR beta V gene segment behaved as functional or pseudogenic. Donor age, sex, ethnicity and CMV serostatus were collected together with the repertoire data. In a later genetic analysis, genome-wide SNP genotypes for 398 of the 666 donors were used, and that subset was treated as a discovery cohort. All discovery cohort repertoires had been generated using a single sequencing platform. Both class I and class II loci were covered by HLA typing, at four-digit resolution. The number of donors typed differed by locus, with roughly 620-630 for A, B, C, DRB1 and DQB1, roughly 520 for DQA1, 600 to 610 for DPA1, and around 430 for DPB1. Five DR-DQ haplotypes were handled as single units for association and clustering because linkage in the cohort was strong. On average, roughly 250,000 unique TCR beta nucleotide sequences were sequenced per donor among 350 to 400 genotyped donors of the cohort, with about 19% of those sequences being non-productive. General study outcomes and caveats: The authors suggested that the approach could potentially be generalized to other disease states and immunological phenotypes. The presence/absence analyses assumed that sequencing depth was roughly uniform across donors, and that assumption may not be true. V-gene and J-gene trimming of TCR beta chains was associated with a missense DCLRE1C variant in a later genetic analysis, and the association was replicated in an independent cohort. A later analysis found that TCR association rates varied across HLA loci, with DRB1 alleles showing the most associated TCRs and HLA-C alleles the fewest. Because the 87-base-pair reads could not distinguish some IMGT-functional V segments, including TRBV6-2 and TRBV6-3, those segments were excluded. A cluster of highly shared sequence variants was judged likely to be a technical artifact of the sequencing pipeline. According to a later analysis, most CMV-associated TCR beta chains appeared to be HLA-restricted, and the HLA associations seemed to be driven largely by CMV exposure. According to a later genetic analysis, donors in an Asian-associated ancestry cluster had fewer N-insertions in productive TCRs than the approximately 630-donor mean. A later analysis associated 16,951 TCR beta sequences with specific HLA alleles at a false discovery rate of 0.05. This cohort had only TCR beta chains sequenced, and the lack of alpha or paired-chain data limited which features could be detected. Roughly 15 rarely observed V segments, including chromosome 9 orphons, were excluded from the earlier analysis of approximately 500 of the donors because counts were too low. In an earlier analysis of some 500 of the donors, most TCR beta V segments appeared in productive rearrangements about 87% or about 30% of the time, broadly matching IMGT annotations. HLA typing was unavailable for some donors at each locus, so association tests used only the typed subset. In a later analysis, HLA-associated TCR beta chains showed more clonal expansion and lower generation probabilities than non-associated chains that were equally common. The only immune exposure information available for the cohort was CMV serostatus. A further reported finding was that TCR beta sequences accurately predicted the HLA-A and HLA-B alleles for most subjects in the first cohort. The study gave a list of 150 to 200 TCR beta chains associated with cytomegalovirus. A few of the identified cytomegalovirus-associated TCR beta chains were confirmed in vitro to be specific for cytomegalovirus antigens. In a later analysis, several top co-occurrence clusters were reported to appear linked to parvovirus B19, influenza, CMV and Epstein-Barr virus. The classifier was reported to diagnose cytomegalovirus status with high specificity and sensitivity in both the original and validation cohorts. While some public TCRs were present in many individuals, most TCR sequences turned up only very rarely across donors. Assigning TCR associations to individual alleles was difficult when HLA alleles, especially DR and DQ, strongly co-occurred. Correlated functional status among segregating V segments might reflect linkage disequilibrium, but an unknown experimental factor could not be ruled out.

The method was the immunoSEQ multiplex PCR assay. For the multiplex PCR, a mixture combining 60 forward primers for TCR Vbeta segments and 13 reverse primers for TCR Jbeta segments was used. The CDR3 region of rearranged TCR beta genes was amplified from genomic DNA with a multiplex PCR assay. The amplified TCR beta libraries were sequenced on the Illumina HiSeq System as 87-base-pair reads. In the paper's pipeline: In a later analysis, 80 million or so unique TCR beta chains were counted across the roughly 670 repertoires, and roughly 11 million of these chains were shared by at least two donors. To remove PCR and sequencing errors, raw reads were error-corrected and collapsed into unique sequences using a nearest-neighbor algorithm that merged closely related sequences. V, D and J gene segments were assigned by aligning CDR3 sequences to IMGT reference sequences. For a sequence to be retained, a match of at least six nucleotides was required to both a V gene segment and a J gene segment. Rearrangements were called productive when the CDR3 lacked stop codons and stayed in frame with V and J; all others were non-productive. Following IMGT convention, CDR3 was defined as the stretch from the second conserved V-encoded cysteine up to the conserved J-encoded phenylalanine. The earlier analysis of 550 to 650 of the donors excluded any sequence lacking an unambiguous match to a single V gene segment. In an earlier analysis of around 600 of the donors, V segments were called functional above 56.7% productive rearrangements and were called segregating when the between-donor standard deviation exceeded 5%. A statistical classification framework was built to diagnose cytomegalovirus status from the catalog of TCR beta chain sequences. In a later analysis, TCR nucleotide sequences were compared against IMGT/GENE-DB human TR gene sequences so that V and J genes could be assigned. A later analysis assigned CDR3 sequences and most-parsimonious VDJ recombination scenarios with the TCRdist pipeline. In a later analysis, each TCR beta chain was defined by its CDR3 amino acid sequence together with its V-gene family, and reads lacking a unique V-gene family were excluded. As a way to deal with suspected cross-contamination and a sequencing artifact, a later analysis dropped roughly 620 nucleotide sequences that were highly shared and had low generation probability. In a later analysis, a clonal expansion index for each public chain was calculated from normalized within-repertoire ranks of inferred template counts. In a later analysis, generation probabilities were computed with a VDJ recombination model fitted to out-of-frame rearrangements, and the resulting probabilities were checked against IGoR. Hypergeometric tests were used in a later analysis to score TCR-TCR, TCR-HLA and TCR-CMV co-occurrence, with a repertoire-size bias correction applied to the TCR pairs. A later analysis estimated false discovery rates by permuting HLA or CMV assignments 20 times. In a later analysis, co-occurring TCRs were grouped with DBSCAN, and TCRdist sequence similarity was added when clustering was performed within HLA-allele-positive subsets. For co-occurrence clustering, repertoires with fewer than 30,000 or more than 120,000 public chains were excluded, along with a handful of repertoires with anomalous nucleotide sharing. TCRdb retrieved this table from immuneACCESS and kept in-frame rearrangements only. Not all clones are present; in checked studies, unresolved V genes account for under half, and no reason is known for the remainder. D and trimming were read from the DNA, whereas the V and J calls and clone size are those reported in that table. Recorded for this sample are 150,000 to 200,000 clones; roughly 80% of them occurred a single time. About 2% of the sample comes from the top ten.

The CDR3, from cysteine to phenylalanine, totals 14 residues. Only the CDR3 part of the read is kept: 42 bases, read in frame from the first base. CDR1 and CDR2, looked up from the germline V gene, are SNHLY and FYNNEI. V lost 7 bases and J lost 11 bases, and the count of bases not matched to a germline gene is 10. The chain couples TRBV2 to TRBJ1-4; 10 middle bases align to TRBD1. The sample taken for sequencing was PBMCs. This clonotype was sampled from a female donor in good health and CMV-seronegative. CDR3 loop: CASTWTGGIEKLFF. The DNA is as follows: TGTGCCAGCACTTGGACAGGGGGGATTGAGAAACTGTTTTTT.